This T cell receptor beta chain originates from a study of blood T cell repertoires in COVID-19. J lost 6 bases, V lost 6 bases, and 10 bases had no gene match. The CDR3 runs to 14 residues. Germline loops: CDR1 MNHEY, CDR2 SMNVEV (reference sequence). Measured with immunoSEQ multiplex PCR; TCRdb has only the in-frame clones, and not every one. The sample includes around 300,000 clones, 90% to 95% seen only once; the top ten take roughly 2.3%. This clonotype was sampled from a woman in her 30s with COVID-19, enrolled during active disease. Material: peripheral blood. The chain links TRBV27 to TRBJ2-7; 8 bases are a match to TRBD2. In nucleotides, the CDR3 is TGTGCCAGCAGAACCGGGACTAGGATGGGCGAGCAGTACTTC. Its translation: CASRTGTRMGEQYF.